This is a list of T cell receptor beta chains from one sample in a study of cytomegalovirus exposure and HLA in healthy donors. Assay: immunoSEQ multiplex PCR; the TCRdb copy retains only in-frame clones and omits some. This sample yields about 180,000 clones, of which roughly 82% are seen a single time; 1.5% belongs to the top ten. What was sequenced was PBMCs. Receptors were obtained from a middle-aged man in good health and CMV-seronegative. CDR3s include the opening cysteine and the closing phenylalanine or tryptophan. The order of the fields is V gene, CDR3 length, J gene, CDR3 protein.

v_call: TRBV19; cdr3_length: 16; j_call: TRBJ1-6; cdr3_aa: CASSPRGTGGNSPLHF
v_call: TRBV5-1; cdr3_length: 14; j_call: TRBJ1-2; cdr3_aa: CAGSLERANYGYTF
v_call: TRBV6-1; cdr3_length: 14; j_call: TRBJ1-2; cdr3_aa: CASPRTGVTGGYTF
v_call: TRBV2; cdr3_length: 14; j_call: TRBJ1-1; cdr3_aa: CASSPNTLNTEAFF
v_call: TRBV6-6; cdr3_length: 16; j_call: TRBJ1-2; cdr3_aa: CASSYSSGGGSGGYTF
v_call: TRBV7-2; cdr3_length: 17; j_call: TRBJ2-1; cdr3_aa: CASSPRTSGILGNEQFF
v_call: TRBV27; cdr3_length: 14; j_call: TRBJ2-7; cdr3_aa: CASSSADRPYEQYF
v_call: TRBV4-3; cdr3_length: 19; j_call: TRBJ2-3; cdr3_aa: CASSQDRVGRGDDTDTQYF
v_call: TRBV7-2; cdr3_length: 12; j_call: TRBJ1-5; cdr3_aa: CASSPPQAAQHF
v_call: TRBV9; cdr3_length: 17; j_call: TRBJ1-6; cdr3_aa: CASSLGTLGSYNSPLHF
v_call: TRBV27; cdr3_length: 15; j_call: TRBJ2-7; cdr3_aa: CASSSGQGSAYEQYF
v_call: TRBV29-1; cdr3_length: 13; j_call: TRBJ2-1; cdr3_aa: CSVEPSPVNEQFF
v_call: TRBV7-2; cdr3_length: 15; j_call: TRBJ2-7; cdr3_aa: CASSLGLAASYEQYF
v_call: TRBV2; cdr3_length: 14; j_call: TRBJ2-7; cdr3_aa: CASKPGLSTYEQYF
v_call: TRBV5-1; cdr3_length: 16; j_call: TRBJ2-3; cdr3_aa: CASSRQGGASTDTQYF
v_call: TRBV25-1; cdr3_length: 11; j_call: TRBJ1-1; cdr3_aa: CASSRNTEAFF
v_call: TRBV6-1; cdr3_length: 15; j_call: TRBJ1-5; cdr3_aa: CASNDGQGGNQPQHF
v_call: TRBV6-1; cdr3_length: 13; j_call: TRBJ1-2; cdr3_aa: CASSYPGNYGYTF
v_call: TRBV6-1; cdr3_length: 15; j_call: TRBJ2-2; cdr3_aa: CASSGTGGNTGELFF
v_call: TRBV28; cdr3_length: 14; j_call: TRBJ2-7; cdr3_aa: CASSLSSGRSEQYF
v_call: TRBV5-1; cdr3_length: 17; j_call: TRBJ1-2; cdr3_aa: CASSLDTAGRRRDGYTF
v_call: TRBV5-4; cdr3_length: 14; j_call: TRBJ2-5; cdr3_aa: CASSPKGAQETQYF
v_call: TRBV28; cdr3_length: 14; j_call: TRBJ2-7; cdr3_aa: CASISSGQTYEQYF
v_call: TRBV28; cdr3_length: 14; j_call: TRBJ1-3; cdr3_aa: CASKPEISGNTIYF
v_call: TRBV7-9; cdr3_length: 14; j_call: TRBJ1-2; cdr3_aa: CASSFPGEGYGYTF
v_call: TRBV7-9; cdr3_length: 18; j_call: TRBJ2-6; cdr3_aa: CASSGGRSRNSGANVLTF
v_call: TRBV28; cdr3_length: 16; j_call: TRBJ2-2; cdr3_aa: CASSLVTAPNTGELFF
v_call: TRBV5-8; cdr3_length: 13; j_call: TRBJ2-1; cdr3_aa: CASSSDRYNGQFF
v_call: TRBV19; cdr3_length: 13; j_call: TRBJ2-1; cdr3_aa: CASGSGAYNEQFF
v_call: TRBV30; cdr3_length: 17; j_call: TRBJ1-5; cdr3_aa: CAWSPRDTSRISQPQHF
v_call: TRBV5-1; cdr3_length: 20; j_call: TRBJ2-3; cdr3_aa: CASSPPSQTSGVLNALTQYF
v_call: TRBV19; cdr3_length: 16; j_call: TRBJ2-2; cdr3_aa: CASRDTGAPNTGELFF
v_call: TRBV19; cdr3_length: 15; j_call: TRBJ1-3; cdr3_aa: CASSMQATSGNTIYF
v_call: TRBV11-2; cdr3_length: 12; j_call: TRBJ2-7; cdr3_aa: CASSFQSYEQYF
v_call: TRBV18; cdr3_length: 16; j_call: TRBJ1-1; cdr3_aa: CASSPGGLMMNTEAFF
v_call: TRBV5-6; cdr3_length: 14; j_call: TRBJ2-7; cdr3_aa: CASSLVGGNYEQYF
v_call: TRBV4-1; cdr3_length: 16; j_call: TRBJ1-4; cdr3_aa: CASSQRGGTTNEKLFF
v_call: TRBV29-1; cdr3_length: 14; j_call: TRBJ2-5; cdr3_aa: CSGKRTGLRETQYF
v_call: TRBV4-3; cdr3_length: 17; j_call: TRBJ2-1; cdr3_aa: CASSQEGQGTLYNEQFF
v_call: TRBV28; cdr3_length: 15; j_call: TRBJ1-5; cdr3_aa: CASSSSGGPNQPQHF
v_call: TRBV19; cdr3_length: 16; j_call: TRBJ2-3; cdr3_aa: CASSIGSSTAADTQYF
v_call: TRBV28; cdr3_length: 15; j_call: TRBJ1-4; cdr3_aa: CASTLGGADNEKLFF
v_call: TRBV5-6; cdr3_length: 12; j_call: TRBJ2-3; cdr3_aa: CASSLLSDTQYF
v_call: TRBV19; cdr3_length: 15; j_call: TRBJ1-2; cdr3_aa: CASSIWGPGPYGYTF
v_call: TRBV18; cdr3_length: 13; j_call: TRBJ2-7; cdr3_aa: CASSPVGGGEQYF
v_call: TRBV4-1; cdr3_length: 15; j_call: TRBJ2-7; cdr3_aa: CASSQDWTSGGTLYF
v_call: TRBV7-9; cdr3_length: 11; j_call: TRBJ2-7; cdr3_aa: CSSSPSYEQYF
v_call: TRBV27; cdr3_length: 15; j_call: TRBJ2-7; cdr3_aa: CASSSGGGGAYEQYF
v_call: TRBV6-5; cdr3_length: 15; j_call: TRBJ1-2; cdr3_aa: CASSYSGTGGRGYTF
v_call: TRBV28; cdr3_length: 15; j_call: TRBJ1-2; cdr3_aa: CASSSRNRGRDGYTF
v_call: TRBV18; cdr3_length: 17; j_call: TRBJ2-6; cdr3_aa: CASSPPNAGSGANVLTF